The clone carrying this T cell receptor (beta chain) was recorded once. The target antigen is unknown. The data are from a study of identical twins. The study's findings and limits: Alpha sequences out of frame and shared by twins had excess low generation probability. Memory repertoires lacked the insertion deficit that abundant cord blood beta clonotypes showed. In monozygotic twins, models underestimated the sharing of out-of-frame TCR alpha.

The germline V gene encodes CDR1 MNHNS and CDR2 SASEGT. The CDR3 has 14 residues. V was clipped by 4 bases and J by 5 bases, with 12 bases between them. TCRdb re-called the 5' RACE reads with MiXCR, one entry per CDR3 protein. Found here are some 330,000 distinct CDR3 sequences, approximately 8.8% of them singletons; the top ten hold 8% to 10%. Sequencing was performed on naive T cells sorted from blood. This TCR came from a woman aged 45-60 years in good health. The chain joins TRBV6-1 to TRBJ2-1; maybe TRBD2 (7 bases). The CDR3 loop is CASSVRGGDNEQFF. The DNA of the CDR3 is TGTGCCAGCAGTGTGAGGGGGGGAGACAATGAGCAGTTCTTC.